These 10 T cell receptor beta chains were sequenced from one sample in a study of shared clonotypes between healthy human individuals. Here immunoSEQ multiplex PCR was the method, and the copy in TCRdb shows in-frame clones only, minus some. The table lists roughly 2.2 million clones, about nine tenths of them singletons. Specimen: naive CD4+ T cells from PBMCs. Subset in this sample: CD45RA+ positively selected. Every receptor here comes from a man younger than 35 in good health. Some clones in this sample may be carry-over from other donors' samples.

This clone was observed a few times. Other DNA sequences in the sample encode the same CDR3. The J gene is TRBJ1-1, the V gene TRBV29-1; D is undetermined. This CDR3 spans 13 amino acids. Trimming removed 4 bases at V and 0 bases at J, with 9 bases between. Germline CDR1 is SQVTM and CDR2 is ANQGSEA. CDR3 in DNA: TGCAGCGTTGCACCGCTAGTGAACACTGAAGCTTTCTTT. This encodes CSVAPLVNTEAFF.

The chain has TRBV18 and TRBJ1-2; a possible D gene is TRBD1 (6 bases). Trimming stripped 2 bases from V and 8 bases from J, with 12 bases between. The CDR3 covers 13 residues. Looked up from germline, CDR1 is KGHSH and CDR2 is LQKENI. Here the CDR3 reads CASSPGGEGGYTF. The CDR3 DNA is TGTGCCAGCTCACCAGGGGGCGAGGGCGGCTACACCTTC.

The rearrangement joins TRBV30 to TRBJ2-1; 11 bases line up with TRBD1. The germline V gene encodes CDR1 GTSNPN and CDR2 SVGIG (reference sequence). The CDR3 loop spans 13 amino acids. Losses at the gene ends were 8 bases for V and 7 bases for J; bases not matched to a gene: 7. The CDR3 bases are TGTGCCGGTCCGGGACAGGGGGGAAATGAGCAGTTCTTC. The encoded protein is CAGPGQGGNEQFF.

The chain employs TRBV4-2 and TRBJ2-3; 7 nucleotides match TRBD2. This CDR3 has 16 amino acids. The ends lost 5 bases at V and 5 bases at J; junction bases unmatched: 13. Germline CDR1 LGHNA, CDR2 YNFKEQ. Here the CDR3 DNA reads TGTGCCAGCAGCACCCACGCGGGAGCAGAAGAAGATACGCAGTATTTT. Protein: CASSTHAGAEEDTQYF.

Notes on this clone: This sample includes further DNA sequences coding for the same CDR3. This sequence joins TRBV7-3 and TRBJ1-1; D is uncertain. In germline, CDR1 is SGHTA, CDR2 FQGTGA. The CDR3 extends over 13 amino acids. Trimming took 1 base from V and 4 from J, leaving 7 bases between them. DNA of the CDR3: TGTGCCAGCAGCTTAAGAGGAGGCACTGAAGCTTTCTTT. Its protein product is CASSLRGGTEAFF.

This rearrangement joins TRBV7-8 to TRBJ1-5, with TRBD1 as a possible D gene (6 bases). This CDR3 spans 14 amino acids. The ends were cut back, 3 bases at V and 11 bases at J, with 17 bases in the middle. Germline V gives CDR1 SGHVS, CDR2 FQNEAQ. CDR3 sequence reads: CASSLRQAAPAQHF. The CDR3 region has the DNA TGTGCCAGCAGCTTGAGACAGGCGGCGCCGGCCCAGCATTTT.

The rearrangement joins TRBV2 to TRBJ2-5; TRBD1 matches 10 bases. Germline loops: CDR1 SNHLY, CDR2 FYNNEI. The CDR3 has 15 residues. V dropped 7 bases and J dropped 2; count of bases not matched to a gene: 7. The CDR3 here is CASTEDRGAQETQYF. CDR3 nucleotides: TGTGCCAGCACCGAGGACAGGGGGGCTCAAGAGACCCAGTACTTC.

The chain is built from TRBV29-1 and TRBJ1-2; 8 bases are a match to TRBD1. The CDR3 is 14 amino acids. Germline V gene data show CDR1 as SQVTM and CDR2 as ANQGSEA. The J segment lost 4 bases and the V segment lost 1 base, leaving 5 bases of the junction unmatched. The CDR3 protein is CSVEGNDRGYGYTF. CDR3 coding DNA: TGCAGCGTTGAAGGCAACGACAGGGGCTATGGCTACACCTTC.

This clone was observed once. The rearrangement uses TRBV9 and TRBJ2-3, with a tentative D call TRBD2 (5 bases). This CDR3 has 16 residues. V was pared by 1 base and J by 1 base, with 13 bases between. Germline V CDR1 and CDR2: SGDLS, YYNGEE. This chain's CDR3 is CASSVFSASGTDTQYF. The CDR3 DNA follows: TGTGCCAGCAGCGTATTTAGCGCCAGTGGCACAGATACGCAGTATTTT. The full variable domain, rest sourced from reference TRBV9 and TRBJ2-3, is DSGVTQTPKHLITATGQRVTLRCSPRSGDLSVYWYQQSLDQGLQFLIQYYNGEERAKGNILERFSAQQFPDLHSELNLSSLELGDSALYFCASSVFSASGTDTQYFGPGTRLTVL.

The chain uses TRBV6-5 and TRBJ2-2; D gene uncertain. CDR1 MNHEY and CDR2 SVGAGI come from the germline V gene. The CDR3 length is 15 residues. V was pared by 2 bases and J by 4 bases, with 11 bases between. The CDR3 is CASSYGGVLTGELFF. Written as DNA, the CDR3 is TGTGCCAGCAGTTACGGTGGGGTCCTCACCGGGGAGCTGTTTTTT.